The 11 T cell receptor beta chains listed next were all sequenced from one sample in a study of cytomegalovirus exposure and HLA in healthy donors. The study ran its PCR with 60 Vbeta and 13 Jbeta primers. Sequencing was performed with immunoSEQ multiplex PCR; in TCRdb, only in-frame clones are kept and a portion is missing. The repertoire consists of fewer than 150,000 clones, with just under 80% occurring once and the leading ten covering roughly 2.2%. Sequencing was done on a sample of PBMCs. The receptors were sampled from a young man in good health and CMV-seronegative.

The rearrangement links TRBV2 to TRBJ1-2; D might be TRBD1 (6 bases). The CDR3 length is 13 residues. V lost 3 bases and J 6 bases, leaving 11 bases between the germline ends. The germline CDR1 and CDR2 sequences are SNHLY and FYNNEI. The CDR3 is CASSDGGADGYTF. CDR3 in DNA: TGTGCCAGCAGTGATGGGGGGGCAGATGGCTACACCTTC.

This clone was seen a few times. The rearrangement links TRBV10-3 to TRBJ1-1, with D possibly TRBD1 on 6 matching bases. The V gene's germline CDR1 is ENHRY and CDR2 SYGVKD. CDR3 length equals 11 residues. Trimming shortened V by 10 bases and J by 4 bases, and 10 bases separated the two germline ends. DNA for the CDR3: TGTGCCACCTGGGACACCACTGAAGCTTTCTTT. Translated: CATWDTTEAFF.

The chain carries TRBV29-1 and TRBJ1-5; D not resolved. The length of the CDR3 is 14 residues. Germline values: CDR1 SQVTM, CDR2 ANQGSEA. V gave up 4 bases and J gave up 7 bases, with 17 bases separating them. This CDR3 reads CSVGGLDPRQPQHF. Here the CDR3 DNA reads TGCAGCGTTGGAGGACTGGATCCACGGCAGCCCCAGCATTTT.

The chain is built from TRBV10-3 and TRBJ1-4, with TRBD1 as a possible D gene (5 bases). V was trimmed by 5 bases and J by 5 bases, leaving 18 bases between them. In germline, CDR1 is ENHRY, CDR2 SYGVKD. This CDR3 has 16 residues. The CDR3 protein is CAISRVGQGPNEKLFF. The CDR3 nucleotides are TGTGCCATCAGTCGGGTAGGGCAGGGCCCGAATGAAAAACTGTTTTTT.

CDR3 region: CASFHRTGVVAEAFF. The CDR3 bases are TGTGCCAGCTTTCATCGAACAGGGGTCGTCGCTGAAGCTTTCTTT. V and J are TRBV5-4 and TRBJ1-1, with 7 bases fitting TRBD1. The CDR3 length is 15 residues. The germline gives CDR1 SGHNT, CDR2 YYREEE (reference sequence). Trimming cost V 7 bases and J 6 bases; bases outside gene matches: 15. Looking up the rest from reference TRBV5-4 and TRBJ1-1 gives the full variable domain: ETGVTQSPTHLIKTRGQQVTLRCSSQSGHNTVSWYQQALGQGPQFIFQYYREEENGRGNFPPRFSGLQFPNYSSELNVNALELDDSALYLCASFHRTGVVAEAFFGQGTRLTVV.

The chain links TRBV19 to TRBJ1-5; D uncertain. Germline lookup yields CDR1 LNHDA and CDR2 SQIVND (reference sequence). V lost 6 bases to trimming and J lost 9 bases, with 18 bases between them. This CDR3 spans 14 amino acids. This CDR3 reads CASRGVGLDTPQHF. The DNA for the CDR3 is TGTGCCAGTAGGGGTGTGGGCCTTGATACGCCCCAGCATTTT.

Points on this clone: Other DNA variants within this sample encode the same CDR3. The rearrangement uses TRBV4-1 and TRBJ1-3, with D unclear. The CDR3 spans 13 residues. Trimming stripped 0 bases from V and 3 bases from J, with 3 bases between. CDR1 MGHRA and CDR2 YSYEKL come from the germline V gene. Here the CDR3 reads CASSQDLGNTIYF. The CDR3 coding sequence is TGCGCCAGCAGCCAAGATCTTGGAAACACCATATATTTT.

J is TRBJ1-5 and V is TRBV30; TRBD1 agrees at 11 bases. Germline loops: CDR1 GTSNPN, CDR2 SVGIG (reference sequence). The CDR3 consists of 16 residues. V was clipped by 2 bases and J by 5 bases; unmatched bases: 8. In nucleotides, the CDR3 is TGTGCCTGGAGTACGACCGGGACAGGGGGTCATCAGCCCCAGCATTTT. It translates to CAWSTTGTGGHQPQHF.

The genes are TRBV28 and TRBJ2-7, with TRBD1 matching 7 bases. V lost 3 bases, J lost 6 bases, and 17 bases stayed unmatched. Germline values: CDR1 MDHEN, CDR2 SYDVKM. The CDR3 covers 17 residues. CDR3 coding DNA: TGTGCCAGCAGTTTTCCCACCGGACAGGCGCATCGGGGCGAGCAGTACTTC. It encodes CASSFPTGQAHRGEQYF.

This clone appeared a single time. The chain couples TRBV4-1 to TRBJ1-1; 10 nucleotides align to TRBD1. CDR1 is MGHRA, CDR2 YSYEKL, per germline. This CDR3 region has 16 residues. V shed 4 bases, J shed 11 bases, and the junction held 16 bases outside the gene matches. The chain's CDR3 is CASSPLWTGGISGAFF. As DNA, the CDR3 is TGCGCCAGCAGCCCCCTTTGGACAGGGGGGATAAGCGGGGCTTTCTTT.

V and J are TRBV9 and TRBJ1-3, with TRBD1 as a possible D gene (5 bases). Trimming removed 0 bases from V and 4 bases from J, with 11 bases in between. Germline CDR1 and CDR2: SGDLS and YYNGEE. CDR3 length equals 15 residues. The CDR3 loop is CASSVDQGAGNTIYF. For the CDR3, the DNA is TGTGCCAGCAGCGTAGATCAAGGGGCCGGAAACACCATATATTTT.